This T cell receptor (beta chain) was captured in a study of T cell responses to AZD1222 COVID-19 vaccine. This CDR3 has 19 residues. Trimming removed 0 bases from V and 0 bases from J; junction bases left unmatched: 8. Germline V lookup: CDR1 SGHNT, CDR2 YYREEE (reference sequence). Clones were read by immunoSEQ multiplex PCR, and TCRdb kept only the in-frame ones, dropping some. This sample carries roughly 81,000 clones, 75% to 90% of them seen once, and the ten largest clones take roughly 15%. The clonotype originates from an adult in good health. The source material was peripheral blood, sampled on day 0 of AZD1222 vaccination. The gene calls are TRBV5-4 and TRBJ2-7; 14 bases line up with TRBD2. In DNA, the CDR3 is TGTGCCAGCAGCTTGGGGGCCGGACTAGCGGGAGGTAGCTCCTACGAGCAGTACTTC. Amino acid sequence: CASSLGAGLAGGSSYEQYF. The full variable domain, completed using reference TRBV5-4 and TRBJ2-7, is ETGVTQSPTHLIKTRGQQVTLRCSSQSGHNTVSWYQQALGQGPQFIFQYYREEENGRGNFPPRFSGLQFPNYSSELNVNALELDDSALYLCASSLGAGLAGGSSYEQYFGPGTRLTVT.